This T cell receptor (beta chain) was recorded in a study of blood T cell repertoires in COVID-19. The germline gives CDR1 SEHNR, CDR2 FQNEAQ (reference sequence). Trimming removed 0 bases from V and 2 bases from J, with 13 bases in between. The CDR3 covers 16 residues. Sequencing used immunoSEQ multiplex PCR; TCRdb keeps in-frame clones, though not all of them. The data hold roughly 300,000 clones, with roughly 87% observed a single time. The gene calls are TRBV7-9 and TRBJ1-2; D is possibly TRBD1 (6 bases). This TCR was sampled from a woman aged 25 to 45 who had recovered from COVID-19. Sequencing was done on a sample of PBMCs or T cells enriched from blood (not recorded which). This chain's CDR3 is CASSLAAGGLNYGYTF. The CDR3 nucleotides are TGTGCCAGCAGCTTAGCGGCGGGGGGCTTGAACTATGGCTACACCTTC.